These 4 T cell receptor beta chains share one sample of origin, sequenced in a study of T cell responses to AZD1222 COVID-19 vaccine (dated by TCRdb to the early 2020s). This specimen's time point label, per the study, means: about 28 days (+/-7) after the second vaccine dose. What this sample's treatment or condition label stands for: meningococcal conjugate vaccine given as trial control. The library was made by the immunoSEQ multiplex PCR assay. Held by TCRdb, this immuneACCESS table contains in-frame sequences only and omits some clones. Under half of the omission traces to an unresolved V gene where checked; the cause of the rest is unknown. Across this sample there are 130,000 or so clones, with 90% seen only once. Jointly, the top ten make up just over 4% of the sample. The source material was peripheral blood, sampled 28 days after the second dose of the MenACWY control vaccine. Receptor source: an adult who received the MenACWY meningococcal vaccine as a control.

This chain joins TRBV2 and TRBJ2-1, with D unresolved. V lost 2 bases and J 4 bases, leaving 0 bases between the germline ends. CDR1 and CDR2 from the germline V gene are SNHLY and FYNNEI. The CDR3 spans 11 residues. CDR3 DNA: TGTGCCAGCAGTGAATACAATGAGCAGTTCTTC. This gives the protein CASSEYNEQFF.

This clone showed up just a few times. J is TRBJ1-5 and V is TRBV20-1; 9 nucleotides agree with TRBD1. Germline-derived CDR1 and CDR2 are DFQATT and SNEGSKA (reference sequence). V dropped 6 bases and J dropped 3; count of bases not matched to a gene: 9. The length of the CDR3 is 15 residues. CDR3 nucleotides: TGCAGTGCAAGTCCCGGGACAGGGTTCAATCAGCCCCAGCATTTT. Translating gives CSASPGTGFNQPQHF.

The chain recombines TRBV7-9 with TRBJ1-3; perhaps TRBD1 as D (5 bases). The germline gives CDR1 SEHNR, CDR2 FQNEAQ (reference sequence). V lost 5 bases to trimming and J lost 3 bases, with 11 bases between them. The CDR3 contains 14 residues. The CDR3 here is CASSHAGDGNTIYF. The DNA for the CDR3 is TGTGCCAGCAGCCACGCGGGGGATGGAAACACCATATATTTT.

The chain is built from TRBV20-1 and TRBJ2-7; 8 positions match TRBD1. Per germline, CDR1 DFQATT and CDR2 SNEGSKA (reference sequence). The CDR3 loop spans 16 amino acids. V dropped 6 bases and J dropped 2; count of bases not matched to a gene: 15. DNA for the CDR3: TGCAGTGCGAGTAATTCCGAGGACAGGGACCCCTACGAGCAGTACGTC. The encoded protein is CSASNSEDRDPYEQYV.